This T cell receptor beta chain emerged from a study of blood T cells in healthy people across ages. Through a sample-barcoded 5' primer and a J-beta primer mix, a second PCR was run for roughly 6 to 11 cycles. Every cDNA molecule carried a tag from a template-switch adaptor bearing 12 random nucleotides. TCRdb processed the 5' RACE reads anew with MiXCR; each CDR3 protein has one entry. This table holds about 1.4 million distinct CDR3 sequences, roughly 64% found once. Germline-derived CDR1 and CDR2 are DFQATT and SNEGSKA (reference sequence). This CDR3 contains 15 residues. The ends were cut back, 2 bases at V and 0 bases at J, with 10 bases in the middle.

V usage is TRBV20-1 and J usage is TRBJ1-4; D is undetermined. This TCR came from a man aged 18 to 30 in good health. The sample was blood. CDR3 amino acids: CSARIDRATNEKLFF. CDR3 coding DNA: TGCAGTGCTAGAATAGACCGAGCAACTAATGAAAAACTGTTTTTT.